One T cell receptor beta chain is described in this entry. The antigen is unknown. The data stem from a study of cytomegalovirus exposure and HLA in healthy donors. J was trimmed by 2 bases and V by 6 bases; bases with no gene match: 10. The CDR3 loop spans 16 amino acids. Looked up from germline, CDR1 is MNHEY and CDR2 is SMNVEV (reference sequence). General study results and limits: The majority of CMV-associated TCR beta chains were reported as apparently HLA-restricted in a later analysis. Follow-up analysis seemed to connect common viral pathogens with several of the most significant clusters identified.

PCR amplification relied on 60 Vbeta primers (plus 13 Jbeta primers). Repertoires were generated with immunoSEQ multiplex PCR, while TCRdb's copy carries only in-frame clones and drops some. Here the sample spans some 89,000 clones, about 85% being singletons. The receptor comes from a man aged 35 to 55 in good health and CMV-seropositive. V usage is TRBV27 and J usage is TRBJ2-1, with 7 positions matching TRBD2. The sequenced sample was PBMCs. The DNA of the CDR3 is TGTGCCAGCAGAATTCCGGGGACTAATACCTACAATGAGCAGTTCTTC. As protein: CASRIPGTNTYNEQFF.